Listed below are T cell receptor beta chains from one sample, sequenced in a study of cytotoxic CD8 clonotypes in ibrutinib-treated CLL. TCRdb's copy holds only in-frame clones and misses some; the assay was immunoSEQ multiplex PCR. The table includes about 130,000 clones, 79% detected once. Here the sequenced sample was PBMCs, taken after 12 months of ibrutinib treatment. All receptors derive from a human donor with chronic lymphocytic leukemia. Each CDR3 is given with its conserved first and last residue. Fields, in order: J gene, D gene, clone size, V gene, CDR3 DNA, CDR3 protein. A D gene is named only where the DNA matches it firmly. Clone sizes are given selectively: once, few, many, or a class where the clone is expanded.

>TRBJ2-7|-|once|TRBV6-1
TGTGCCAGCAGTGAAGCGCGAGCAGGCTACGAGCAGTACTTC
CASSEARAGYEQYF
>TRBJ2-7|-|-|TRBV29-1
TGCAGCGTTGCTGAACAATACGAGCAGTACTTC
CSVAEQYEQYF
>TRBJ1-5|-|-|TRBV30
TGTGCCTGGAAGGCGAGGGCGGGCAATCAGCCCCAGCATTTT
CAWKARAGNQPQHF
>TRBJ1-1|-|few|TRBV6-5
TGTGCCAGCAGTACAGGGATTCCGCTGAACACTGAAGCTTTCTTT
CASSTGIPLNTEAFF
>TRBJ2-7|-|-|TRBV15
TGTGCCACCAGCAGAGGGATTCTTGTGGGCGACGAGCAGTACTTC
CATSRGILVGDEQYF
>TRBJ1-1|TRBD1|-|TRBV29-1
TGCAGCGTTGTGGGGACAGGGCCTGAAGCTTTCTTT
CSVVGTGPEAFF
>TRBJ2-7|-|-|TRBV11-1
TGTGCCAGCAGCCCGACTCTAGCAAACTACGAGCAGTACTTC
CASSPTLANYEQYF
>TRBJ2-1|-|-|TRBV7-8
TGTGCCAGCAGCTTAGGAGGTGGCAATGAGCAGTTCTTC
CASSLGGGNEQFF
>TRBJ2-1|-|-|TRBV27
TGTGCCAGCAGTACTCGACTATTCTACCCCTACAATGAGCAGTTCTTC
CASSTRLFYPYNEQFF
>TRBJ2-7|-|-|TRBV7-8
TGTGCCAGCAGCTTAGCGTTTTCCGGATACGAGCAGTACTTC
CASSLAFSGYEQYF
>TRBJ1-1|-|-|TRBV6-1
TGTGCCAGCAAGATAGGGCACTCGAACACTGAAGCTTTCTTT
CASKIGHSNTEAFF
>TRBJ2-3|-|-|TRBV7-7
TGTGCCAGCAGCTTAGATGGGGCCTTCACAGATACGCAGTATTTT
CASSLDGAFTDTQYF
>TRBJ2-7|-|few|TRBV20-1
TGCAGTGCCAAAGAGATATACGAGCAGTACTTC
CSAKEIYEQYF
>TRBJ2-7|-|-|TRBV4-2
TGTGCCAGCAGCTCTTATAGCGACGTTAGATACGAGCAGTACTTC
CASSSYSDVRYEQYF
>TRBJ2-5|-|-|TRBV7-9
TGTGCCAGCAGCTTAGAGGAGGGGTTCGAGACCCAGTACTTC
CASSLEEGFETQYF
>TRBJ1-5|-|once|TRBV7-8
TGTGCCAGCAGCTCAACTATACAGCCCCAGCATTTT
CASSSTIQPQHF
>TRBJ2-7|-|-|TRBV5-1
TGCGCCAGCAGCCCCGCAAGGGGAATAGACTACGAGCAGTACTTC
CASSPARGIDYEQYF
>TRBJ2-7|-|-|TRBV28
TGTGCCAGCCACCGGGGGCAGGCCTACGAGCAGTACTTC
CASHRGQAYEQYF
>TRBJ2-7|-|-|TRBV6-5
TGTGCCAGCAGATGTAGGGTGCAGTACTTC
CASRCRVQYF
>TRBJ1-4|TRBD1|-|TRBV6-6
TGTGCCAGCAGTCAATACAGGGGCGATGAAAAACTGTTTTTT
CASSQYRGDEKLFF
>TRBJ1-2|-|few|TRBV10-3
TGTGCCATCAGGGATGGCAGGACGAGTGGCTACACCTTC
CAIRDGRTSGYTF
>TRBJ2-5|TRBD1|few|TRBV11-1
TGTGCCAGCAGCCGGGACAGGGAAGAGACCCAGTACTTC
CASSRDREETQYF
>TRBJ1-1|-|-|TRBV29-1
TGCAGCGTTGAGTTCAGGGTGGCTGAAGCTTTCTTT
CSVEFRVAEAFF
>TRBJ2-7|-|-|TRBV28
TGTGCCAGCAGTTTATACCAGGGCTCCTACGAGCAGTACTTC
CASSLYQGSYEQYF
>TRBJ2-3|-|-|TRBV7-2
TGTGCCAGCAGCTTAGAGGGGGTTGGTACAGATACGCAGTATTTT
CASSLEGVGTDTQYF
>TRBJ2-1|-|-|TRBV25-1
TGTGCCAGCAGTGAATGGGGGGCTCGGGATGAGCAGTTCTTC
CASSEWGARDEQFF
>TRBJ2-7|-|-|TRBV27
TGTGCCAGCTCACGGTTGACAGGCCCCATCTCCTACGAGCAGTACTTC
CASSRLTGPISYEQYF
>TRBJ2-7|TRBD1|-|TRBV29-1
TGCAGCGTTCAGGGACAGTACGAGCAGTACTTC
CSVQGQYEQYF
>TRBJ2-1|TRBD2|-|TRBV11-3
TGTGCCAGCAGCTTAGGCAGGACTAGCGGGAGTTACAATGAGCAGTTCTTC
CASSLGRTSGSYNEQFF
>TRBJ1-5|-|few|TRBV18
TGTGCCAGCTCGCACAAGAATCAGCCCCAGCATTTT
CASSHKNQPQHF
>TRBJ2-4|-|-|TRBV4-1
TGCGCCAGCAGCCAAGATATAGGTGCTCGACAAGTGAGAAACATTCAGTACTTC
CASSQDIGARQVRNIQYF
>TRBJ1-2|-|-|TRBV6-5
TGTGCCAGCAGTTACATCAGGGGTGATGGCTACACCTTC
CASSYIRGDGYTF
>TRBJ2-5|TRBD1|-|TRBV5-4
TGTGCCAGCAGACGGGACAGGGGTTTAGAGACCCAGTACTTC
CASRRDRGLETQYF
>TRBJ2-7|-|-|TRBV19
TGTGCCAGTAGTATGGTGGGTCTGGAGCAGTACTTC
CASSMVGLEQYF
>TRBJ1-4|TRBD1|few|TRBV2
TGTGCCGCTAGAAAGACAGGGGGTGGGAATGAAAAACTGTTTTTT
CAARKTGGGNEKLFF
>TRBJ2-1|-|-|TRBV19
TGTGCCAGTAGACGACCAGGTGACGTCCTTGAGCAGTTCTTC
CASRRPGDVLEQFF
>TRBJ1-3|TRBD1|-|TRBV15
TGTGCCACCAGCAGATTCCGGGACAGAAGTACTGGAAACACCATATATTTT
CATSRFRDRSTGNTIYF
>TRBJ2-1|TRBD2|-|TRBV30
TGTGCCCTCGGACTAGCGGGAGAGGGTGAGCAGTTCTTC
CALGLAGEGEQFF
>TRBJ2-2|-|-|TRBV9
TGTGCCAGCAGCGTAGCCAGCTCCACCGGGGAGCTGTTTTTT
CASSVASSTGELFF
>TRBJ2-3|TRBD2|-|TRBV5-1
TGCGCCAGCAGTCTTTTAGGCGGGAGTTCTGGAGATACGCAGTATTTT
CASSLLGGSSGDTQYF
>TRBJ1-2|TRBD1|-|TRBV13
TGTGCCAGCAGCCGGGACAGCTATGGCTACACCTTC
CASSRDSYGYTF
>TRBJ1-4|-|once|TRBV7-2
TGTGCCAGCAGCCCCGCCCCGGACAGATGGGAAAAACTGTTTTTT
CASSPAPDRWEKLFF
>TRBJ2-1|TRBD1|-|TRBV27
TGTGCCAGCAGTTTTGGGACAGGGTTTATGGATGAGCAGTTCTTC
CASSFGTGFMDEQFF
>TRBJ1-2|-|-|TRBV5-6
TGTGCCAGCAGCTTGGGTTCCGAGGGGACCTTTAACTATGGCTACACCTTC
CASSLGSEGTFNYGYTF
>TRBJ2-2|TRBD1|-|TRBV19
TGTGCCAGTACCCCGGGACAGGGAACCAACGCCGGCACCGGGGAGCTGTTTTTT
CASTPGQGTNAGTGELFF
>TRBJ2-7|TRBD1|-|TRBV6-1
TGTGCCAGCAGTGATCGGGGGACAGGAGGGCCGTTCGAGCAGTACTTC
CASSDRGTGGPFEQYF
>TRBJ2-3|TRBD2|once|TRBV9
TGTGCCAGCAGCGTAGGAGCGGGAGGAGGAGTAAGCACAGATACGCAGTATTTT
CASSVGAGGGVSTDTQYF
>TRBJ2-7|-|once|TRBV28
TGTGCCAGCAGCCAAGAGTACGGTCCCTACGAGCAGTACTTC
CASSQEYGPYEQYF
>TRBJ2-5|-|-|TRBV11-1
TGTGCCAGCAGCTTCGGCATTGATCTGTCAGGACAAGAGACCCAGTACTTC
CASSFGIDLSGQETQYF
>TRBJ1-1|-|-|TRBV6-1
TGTGCCAGCAGTGAGGTGGGGGGGGCTGAAGCTTTCTTT
CASSEVGGAEAFF
>TRBJ2-7|-|once|TRBV27
TGTGCCAGCAGTTTGGGTCAGGGGTCCTACGAGCAGTACTTC
CASSLGQGSYEQYF
>TRBJ2-7|-|-|TRBV7-2
TGTGCCAGCAGCCCTCAGGCTGGCTCCTACGAGCAGTACTTC
CASSPQAGSYEQYF
>TRBJ2-5|TRBD1|-|TRBV4-2
TGTGCCAGCAGCCACACAAGACAGGGTGGAGAGACCCAGTACTTC
CASSHTRQGGETQYF